The 6 T cell receptor beta chains in this list originate from one sample, sequenced in a study of radiation and T cells in renal cell carcinoma. Time point: blood 2 weeks post-SBRT. The treatment: 15 Gy SBRT to primary tumor, nephrectomy 4 weeks later. The data were produced by immunoSEQ multiplex PCR, yet TCRdb's version contains in-frame clones alone and is incomplete. The data show 100,000 to 150,000 clones, roughly 77% seen once. The specimen comprised blood, sampled from a patient whose treatment included radiotherapy and nephrectomy. Source of these receptors: a woman in her fifties or sixties with renal cell carcinoma.

The chain uses TRBV30 and TRBJ2-2; tentative D call: TRBD2 (7 bases). Germline V gene data show CDR1 as GTSNPN and CDR2 as SVGIG (reference sequence). CDR3 length: 15 residues. V was trimmed by 6 bases and J by 2 bases, leaving 16 bases between them. The CDR3 sequence: CACPARGTNTGELFF. The CDR3 DNA is TGTGCCTGCCCAGCGCGGGGGACAAACACCGGGGAGCTGTTTTTT. Full variable domain (missing parts from reference TRBV30 and TRBJ2-2): SQTIHQWPATLVQPVGSPLSLECTVEGTSNPNLYWYRQAAGRGLQLLFYSVGIGQISSEVPQNLSASRPQDRQFILSSKKLLLSDSGFYLCACPARGTNTGELFFGEGSRLTVL.

This clone came up a few times. The V call is TRBV5-4, the J call TRBJ1-1; no clear D. Per germline, CDR1 SGHNT and CDR2 YYREEE (reference sequence). The CDR3 contains 12 residues. V was pared by 3 bases and J by 1 base, with 4 bases between. CDR3 loop: CASSYQNTEAFF. In DNA, the CDR3 is TGTGCCAGCAGCTACCAGAACACTGAAGCTTTCTTT. Using reference TRBV5-4 and TRBJ1-1 for the parts outside the CDR3, the full variable domain is ETGVTQSPTHLIKTRGQQVTLRCSSQSGHNTVSWYQQALGQGPQFIFQYYREEENGRGNFPPRFSGLQFPNYSSELNVNALELDDSALYLCASSYQNTEAFFGQGTRLTVV.

The chain links TRBV28 to TRBJ1-3; D perhaps matches TRBD1 (6 bases). This CDR3 contains 14 residues. The germline V and J ends were trimmed by 6 bases and 0 bases, with 9 bases remaining between them. Germline assignment: CDR1 MDHEN and CDR2 SYDVKM. CDR3 loop: CASRGQSSGNTIYF. The DNA of the CDR3 is TGTGCCAGCAGAGGACAGAGCTCTGGAAACACCATATATTTT.

This clone occurred a few times. The chain has TRBV6-1 and TRBJ1-1, with TRBD1 matching 8 bases. Trimming took 10 bases from V and 0 from J; bases not matched to a gene: 7. CDR3 size: 14 residues. The germline gives CDR1 MNHNS, CDR2 SASEGT. The CDR3 region is CATGTGLLNTEAFF. In DNA, the CDR3 is TGTGCCACCGGGACAGGACTCCTGAACACTGAAGCTTTCTTT.

This chain links TRBV6-4 with TRBJ1-6, with D perhaps matching TRBD1 (6 bases). From germline, CDR1 is MRHNA and CDR2 SNTAGT. This CDR3 has 13 amino acids. V lost 8 bases and J 3 bases, leaving 8 bases between the germline ends. In nucleotides, the CDR3 is TGTGCCAGCGGGGACAACTATAATTCACCCCTCCACTTT. As protein: CASGDNYNSPLHF.

There are a few counts of this clone. The chain carries TRBV5-1 and TRBJ1-2; TRBD1 might be the D (6 bases). Trimming cost V 7 bases and J 3 bases, with 10 bases left between them. This CDR3 is 12 amino acids long. Germline values: CDR1 SGHRS, CDR2 YFSETQ. The CDR3 DNA is TGCGCCAGCCGACAGGAAGACTATGGCTACACCTTC. Amino acids: CASRQEDYGYTF.